This entry features one TCR beta chain sequence. This clone was seen once. What antigen it recognizes has not been identified. Per-base quality was not reported, and no clone a single base away is much larger than it. The data belong to a study of shared clonotypes between healthy human individuals (dated by TCRdb to 2018 to 2021). Background on the whole study: The cohort comprised a couple of women and a few men aged 18 to 49 years. To increase sequencing depth and limit assay-specific biases, TCR repertoire library preparation and sequencing were carried out by different laboratories using diverse techniques. For each donor, CD4 naive and CD4 memory were each run on three plates, CD8 naive on two plates, and CD8 memory on one plate. Each donor's leukapheresis produced roughly between about 0.8 and 8.9 billion PBMCs. To estimate repertoire size and how much clonotype sharing occurs between individuals, the study deeply sequenced the blood TCR repertoires of roughly 5 healthy adults.

The donors were healthy, HIV-negative adults who had no recently reported acute infections or vaccinations. Only Caucasian adults living in Nashville, Tennessee, USA were represented among the donors. CD4+ T cells were enriched by magnetic negative selection; naive cells were then positively selected on CD45RA, and the negative fraction formed the memory subset. After blood collection by leukapheresis, PBMCs were isolated using Ficoll-Histopaque density gradient centrifugation and then cryopreserved in the vapor phase of liquid nitrogen. Purity and quantity of every magnetically sorted T cell population were checked by analytical flow cytometry. Genomic DNA was isolated from every sorted fraction and measured by UV absorbance on a Nanodrop 2000c. Using the deep immunoSEQ assay, multiplex PCR amplified TCR CDR3 regions from genomic DNA. Extracted genomic DNA from each cell subset was spread evenly across all wells of several immunoSEQ 96-well plates, with each plate serving as a replicate. Each replicate PCR for sorted subsets received about 220 ng genomic DNA, equal to about 30,000 T cell genomes. The purified libraries were quantified using a Qubit 3.0 fluorometer, sized with a Bioanalyzer 2100, and then quantified again using the KAPA Library Quantification kit. A separate single-read 150-cycle Illumina NextSeq 550 flow cell was used to sequence each immunoSEQ 96-well plate. The paper's data handling went like this. Because the immunoSEQ output held only junctional sequences and lacked quality scores, the filtering could not match the filtering applied to full-length reads. Sequences were annotated with PyIR, a Python wrapper for IgBLAST v1.9, using IMGT germline references to assign V/J genes and CDR3. Reads were filtered out if the reads had weak V/J assignments (E-value above 1e-6), no CDR3, stop codons, out-of-frame junctions, or ambiguous translated residues. V3J clonotypes were defined as sequences sharing an identical inferred V gene, J gene, and CDR3 amino acid sequence. To compute the percentage overlap between repertoires, the number of shared unique clonotypes was divided by the size of the smaller repertoire. Repertoire richness was assessed with RTK rarefaction, the Chao1 estimator, and Recon v2.1 estimates of unobserved clonotypes. Generation probabilities for all TCRbeta clonotypes obtained by the gDNA method from several donors were computed using OLGA. The table comes from immuneACCESS by way of TCRdb, which keeps in-frame sequences with V and J called. Part of the clones is missing from these tables; in studies checked, under half for an unresolved V gene and the rest for unknown reasons. V, J and clone size are those of that table, while D and trimming were read from the DNA. The sample records 2 million to 2.5 million clones, 85% to 95% of which are singletons. The ten biggest clones cover more than 0.1% of the sample.

The full study reports these points: Higher generation probabilities were observed for clonotypes shared by all four sorted-subset donors than for non-shared clonotypes. Incomplete sequencing was indicated by rarefaction of sorted-subset datasets, despite the large sequencing depth. Roughly 5% of naive CD4, 3% to 4% of naive CD8, around 2.3% of memory CD4, and 0.35% to 0.4% of memory CD8 clonotypes were shared across several donors. Because the study included only a small number of donors, the genetic and exposure-history diversity represented was limited. Estimated clonotype richness was generally larger for naive than for memory subsets. Sampling was limited to blood, and TCR repertoires in tissue likely differ from TCR repertoires in blood. Pairwise subsampling led to the expectation that sequencing depth would affect the degree of clonotype sharing among donors.

This receptor was obtained from a man aged 18 to 35 in good health. What was sequenced was naive CD4+ T cells sorted from blood. The cell subset or site label corresponds to: CD45RA+ positively selected.

At the DNA level, the sequence is TGTGCCAGCAGTGAAGCTACCAGGGGGCCGGGCGAGCAGTACTTC. Translated, this gives CASSEATRGPGEQYF. Here the chain combines TRBV6-1 and TRBJ2-7; the junction holds 8 bases that match TRBD1. Trimming takes 0 bases off V and 6 bases off J; junction bases not matched to a gene: 7. CDR1 MNHNS and CDR2 SASEGT were looked up in the germline V gene. The CDR3 spans 15 residues, from the cysteine through the phenylalanine. CDR3 DNA is the only sequence kept; it has 45 bases, read in frame from the first base.